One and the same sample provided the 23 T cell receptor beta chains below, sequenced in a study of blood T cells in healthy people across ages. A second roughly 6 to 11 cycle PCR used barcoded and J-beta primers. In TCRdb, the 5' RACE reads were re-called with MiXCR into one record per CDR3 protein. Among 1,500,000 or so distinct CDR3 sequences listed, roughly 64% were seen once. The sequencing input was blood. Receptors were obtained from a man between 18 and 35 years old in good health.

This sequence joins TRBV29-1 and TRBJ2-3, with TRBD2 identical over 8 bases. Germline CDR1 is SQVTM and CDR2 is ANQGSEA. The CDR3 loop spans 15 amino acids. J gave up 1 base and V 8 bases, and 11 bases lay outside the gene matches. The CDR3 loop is CSLVGGEFGTDTQYF. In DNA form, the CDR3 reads TGCAGCCTGGTCGGGGGGGAGTTTGGCACAGATACGCAGTATTTT.

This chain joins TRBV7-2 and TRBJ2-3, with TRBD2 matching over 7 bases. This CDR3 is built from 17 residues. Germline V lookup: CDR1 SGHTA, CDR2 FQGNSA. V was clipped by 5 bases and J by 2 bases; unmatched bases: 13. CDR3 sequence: CASSPLALRSNTDTQYF. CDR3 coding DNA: TGTGCCAGCAGCCCACTAGCGCTTAGGTCGAACACAGATACGCAGTATTTT.

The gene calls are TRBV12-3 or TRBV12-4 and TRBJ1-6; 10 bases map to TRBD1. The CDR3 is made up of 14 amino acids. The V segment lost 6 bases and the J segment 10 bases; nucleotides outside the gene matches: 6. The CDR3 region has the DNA TGTGCCAGCAGACCGGGACAGGGGAGCTCACCCCTCCACTTT. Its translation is CASRPGQGSSPLHF.

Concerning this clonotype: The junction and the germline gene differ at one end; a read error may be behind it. DNA for the CDR3: TGTACCAGCAGCCCCGGGACAGGGCTGAATGAGCAGTTCTTC. Residues: CTSSPGTGLNEQFF. The J gene is TRBJ2-1, the V gene TRBV13, with 9 bases matching TRBD1. The CDR3 has 14 residues. Germline V CDR1 and CDR2: PRHDT, FYEKMQ (reference sequence).

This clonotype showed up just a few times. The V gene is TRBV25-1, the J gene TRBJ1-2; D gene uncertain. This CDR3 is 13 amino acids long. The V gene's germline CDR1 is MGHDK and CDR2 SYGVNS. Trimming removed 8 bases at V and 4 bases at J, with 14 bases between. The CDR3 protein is CASWVTGSYGYTF. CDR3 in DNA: TGTGCCAGCTGGGTAACGGGGAGCTATGGCTACACCTTC.

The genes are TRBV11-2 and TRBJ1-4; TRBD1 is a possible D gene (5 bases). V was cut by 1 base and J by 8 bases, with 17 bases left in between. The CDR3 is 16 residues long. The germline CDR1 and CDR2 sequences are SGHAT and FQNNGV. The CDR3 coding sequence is TGTGCCAGCAGCTTAGGGCCGGGGACGTCCCGAGAAAAACTGTTTTTT. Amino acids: CASSLGPGTSREKLFF.

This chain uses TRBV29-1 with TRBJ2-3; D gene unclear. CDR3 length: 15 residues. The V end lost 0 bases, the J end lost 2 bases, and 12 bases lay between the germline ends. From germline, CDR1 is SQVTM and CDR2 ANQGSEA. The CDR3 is CSVEEGTPPTDTQYF. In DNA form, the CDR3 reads TGCAGCGTTGAAGAAGGAACCCCTCCCACAGATACGCAGTATTTT.

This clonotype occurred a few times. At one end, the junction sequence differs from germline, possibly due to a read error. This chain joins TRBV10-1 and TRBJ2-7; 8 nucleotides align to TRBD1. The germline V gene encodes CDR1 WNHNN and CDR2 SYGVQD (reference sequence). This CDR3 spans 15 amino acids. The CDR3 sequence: CASSTGGIGSYEQYF. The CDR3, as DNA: TGTGCCTCTTCAACAGGGGGGATAGGATCCTACGAGCAGTACTTC.

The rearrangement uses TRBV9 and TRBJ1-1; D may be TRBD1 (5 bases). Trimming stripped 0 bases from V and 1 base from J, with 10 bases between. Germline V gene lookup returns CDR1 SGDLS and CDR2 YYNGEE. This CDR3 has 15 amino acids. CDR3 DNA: TGTGCCAGCAGCGTAGAGGGACTGGCGAACACTGAAGCTTTCTTT. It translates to CASSVEGLANTEAFF.

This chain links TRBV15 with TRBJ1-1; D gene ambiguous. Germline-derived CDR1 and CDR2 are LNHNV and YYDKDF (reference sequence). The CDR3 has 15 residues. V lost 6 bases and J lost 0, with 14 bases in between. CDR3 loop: CATSEIGSLNTEAFF. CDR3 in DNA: TGTGCCACCAGTGAAATAGGATCCTTGAACACTGAAGCTTTCTTT.

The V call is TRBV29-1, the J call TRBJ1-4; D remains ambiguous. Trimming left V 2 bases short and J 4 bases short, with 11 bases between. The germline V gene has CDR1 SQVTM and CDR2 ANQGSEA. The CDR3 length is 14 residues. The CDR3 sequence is CSVELPADNEKLFF. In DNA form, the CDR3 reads TGCAGCGTTGAATTGCCAGCAGATAATGAAAAACTGTTTTTT.

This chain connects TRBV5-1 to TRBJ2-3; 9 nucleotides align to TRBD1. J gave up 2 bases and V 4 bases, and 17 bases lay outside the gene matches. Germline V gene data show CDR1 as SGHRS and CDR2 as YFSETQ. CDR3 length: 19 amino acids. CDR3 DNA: TGCGCCAGCAGCGCTGGGGTCCCTCCGGGACAGGGTCACACAGATACGCAGTATTTT. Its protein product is CASSAGVPPGQGHTDTQYF. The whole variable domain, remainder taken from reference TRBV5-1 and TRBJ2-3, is KAGVTQTPRYLIKTRGQQVTLSCSPISGHRSVSWYQQTPGQGLQFLFEYFSETQRNKGNFPGRFSGRQFSNSRSEMNVSTLELGDSALYLCASSAGVPPGQGHTDTQYFGPGTRLTVL.

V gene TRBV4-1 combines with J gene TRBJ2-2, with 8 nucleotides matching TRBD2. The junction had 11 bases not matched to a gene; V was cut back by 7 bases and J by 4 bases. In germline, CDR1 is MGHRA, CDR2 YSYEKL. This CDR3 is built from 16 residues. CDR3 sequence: CASTPRVAGPTGELFF. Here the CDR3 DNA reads TGCGCCAGCACCCCAAGGGTAGCGGGGCCCACCGGGGAGCTGTTTTTT.

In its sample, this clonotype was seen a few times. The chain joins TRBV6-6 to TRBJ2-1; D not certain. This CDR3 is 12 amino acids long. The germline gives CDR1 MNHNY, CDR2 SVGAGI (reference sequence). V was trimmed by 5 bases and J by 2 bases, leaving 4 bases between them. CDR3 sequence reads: CASSKAYNEQFF. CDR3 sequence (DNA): TGTGCCAGCAGTAAAGCCTACAATGAGCAGTTCTTC.

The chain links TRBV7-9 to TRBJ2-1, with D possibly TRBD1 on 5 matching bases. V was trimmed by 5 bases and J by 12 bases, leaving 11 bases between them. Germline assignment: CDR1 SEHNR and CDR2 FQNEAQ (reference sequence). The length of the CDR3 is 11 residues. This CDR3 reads CASSGNQGQFF. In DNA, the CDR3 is TGTGCCAGCAGCGGAAACCAGGGGCAGTTCTTC.

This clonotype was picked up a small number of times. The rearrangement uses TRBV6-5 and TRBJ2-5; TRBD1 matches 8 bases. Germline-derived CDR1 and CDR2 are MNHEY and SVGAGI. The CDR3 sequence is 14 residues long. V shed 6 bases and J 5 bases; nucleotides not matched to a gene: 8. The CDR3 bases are TGTGCCAGCAGCTCCCGGACAGGGCACGAGACCCAGTACTTC. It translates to CASSSRTGHETQYF.

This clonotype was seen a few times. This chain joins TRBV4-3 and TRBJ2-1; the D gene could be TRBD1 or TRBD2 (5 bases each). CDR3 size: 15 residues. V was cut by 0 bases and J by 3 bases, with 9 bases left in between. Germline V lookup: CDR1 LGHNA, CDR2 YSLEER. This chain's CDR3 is CASSQDRGVYNEQFF. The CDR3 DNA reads TGCGCCAGCAGCCAAGATCGGGGCGTCTACAATGAGCAGTTCTTC.

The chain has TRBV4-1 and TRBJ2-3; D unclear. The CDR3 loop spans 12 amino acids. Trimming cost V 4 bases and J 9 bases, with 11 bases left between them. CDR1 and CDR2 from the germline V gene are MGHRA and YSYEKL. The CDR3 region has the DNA TGCGCCAGCAGCCTAGACCTGGGGACGCAGTATTTT. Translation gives CASSLDLGTQYF.

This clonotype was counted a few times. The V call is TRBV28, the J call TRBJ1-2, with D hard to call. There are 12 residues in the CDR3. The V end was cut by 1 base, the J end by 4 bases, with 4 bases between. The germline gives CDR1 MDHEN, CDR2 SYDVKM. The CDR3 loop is CASSLYGYGYTF. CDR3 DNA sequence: TGTGCCAGCAGTTTATACGGCTATGGCTACACCTTC.

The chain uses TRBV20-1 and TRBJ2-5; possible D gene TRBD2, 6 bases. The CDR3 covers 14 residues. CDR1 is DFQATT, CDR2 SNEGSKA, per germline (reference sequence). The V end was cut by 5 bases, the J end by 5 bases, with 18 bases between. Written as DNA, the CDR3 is TGCAGTGCTGGCCCCAACGGGGGTTGGGAGACCCAGTACTTC. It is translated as CSAGPNGGWETQYF.

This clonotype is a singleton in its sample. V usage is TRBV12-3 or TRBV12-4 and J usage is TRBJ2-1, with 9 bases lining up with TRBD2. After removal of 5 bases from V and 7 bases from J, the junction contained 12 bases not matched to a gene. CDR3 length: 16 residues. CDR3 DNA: TGTGCCAGCAGTCGCCCCCCGGGCGGGAGGGCAAATGAGCAGTTCTTC. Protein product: CASSRPPGGRANEQFF.

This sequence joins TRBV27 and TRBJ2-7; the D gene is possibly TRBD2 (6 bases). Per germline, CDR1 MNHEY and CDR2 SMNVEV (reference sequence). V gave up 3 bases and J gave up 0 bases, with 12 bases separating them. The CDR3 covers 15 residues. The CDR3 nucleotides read TGTGCCAGCAGTTTGAGCGGGCCTAGCTCCTACGAGCAGTACTTC. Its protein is CASSLSGPSSYEQYF.

CDR3 amino acids: CSAKLKGVNYGYTF. The CDR3 DNA reads as TGCAGTGCCAAACTGAAAGGGGTCAACTATGGCTACACCTTC. This chain connects TRBV20-1 to TRBJ1-2, with a tentative D call TRBD1 (5 bases). Trimming stripped 6 bases from V and 2 bases from J, with 16 bases between. Looked up from germline, CDR1 is DFQATT and CDR2 is SNEGSKA (reference sequence). This CDR3 spans 14 amino acids.